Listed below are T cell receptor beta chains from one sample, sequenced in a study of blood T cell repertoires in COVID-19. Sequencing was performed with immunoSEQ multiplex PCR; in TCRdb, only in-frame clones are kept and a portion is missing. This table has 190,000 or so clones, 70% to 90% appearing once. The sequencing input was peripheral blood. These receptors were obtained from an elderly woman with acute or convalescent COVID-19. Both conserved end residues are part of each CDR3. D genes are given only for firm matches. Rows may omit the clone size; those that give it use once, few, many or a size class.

CATNDLETEAFF	TGTGCCACCAATGACTTAGAAACTGAAGCTTTCTTT	NA	TRBV18	TRBJ1-1	NA
CASRGQYSNQPQHF	TGTGCCAGCAGGGGGCAATATAGCAATCAGCCCCAGCATTTT	NA	TRBV27	TRBJ1-5	NA
CASSLRGEAFF	TGTGCCAGCAGTTTAAGAGGGGAAGCTTTCTTT	NA	TRBV12-3/TRBV12-4	TRBJ1-1	NA
CASSGQGARQPQHF	TGTGCCAGCAGTGGACAGGGGGCGCGGCAGCCCCAGCATTTT	TRBD1	TRBV6-2/TRBV6-3	TRBJ1-5	NA
CASSLEGAPGDTQYF	TGCGCCAGCAGTCTGGAGGGGGCGCCCGGAGATACGCAGTATTTT	NA	TRBV23-1	TRBJ2-3	NA
CASRPTGGYTDTQYF	TGTGCCAGCAGGCCAACAGGGGGTTACACAGATACGCAGTATTTT	TRBD1	TRBV2	TRBJ2-3	once
CASSPPRGNEQFF	TGTGCCAGCAGCCCCCCACGGGGGAATGAGCAGTTCTTC	NA	TRBV5-4	TRBJ2-1	NA
CASTPAWASRLQDEQFF	TGTGCCAGTACCCCGGCCTGGGCTAGCCGCCTTCAGGATGAGCAGTTCTTC	NA	TRBV19	TRBJ2-1	NA
CASSQGRDNQPQHF	TGTGCCAGCAGCCAAGGGAGGGACAATCAGCCCCAGCATTTT	NA	TRBV14	TRBJ1-5	NA
CASSQEGTSGYNEQFF	TGCGCCAGCAGCCAAGAAGGGACTAGCGGGTACAATGAGCAGTTCTTC	TRBD2	TRBV4-1	TRBJ2-1	NA
CASSFERSPLHF	TGTGCCAGCAGCTTTGAGCGGTCACCCCTCCACTTT	NA	TRBV7-6	TRBJ1-6	NA
CASSLTGKTEAFF	TGTGCCAGCAGTTTGACGGGAAAAACTGAAGCTTTCTTT	NA	TRBV12-3/TRBV12-4	TRBJ1-1	NA
CASSISGQVGGYTF	TGCGCCAGCAGCATTTCGGGACAGGTCGGGGGCTACACCTTC	TRBD1	TRBV5-1	TRBJ1-2	NA
CASSLGQKYNEQFF	TGTGCCAGCTCCCTGGGACAGAAGTACAATGAGCAGTTCTTC	TRBD1	TRBV5-6	TRBJ2-1	NA
CASSDDVAGTDTQYF	TGTGCCAGCAGTGACGATGTGGCAGGCACAGATACGCAGTATTTT	NA	TRBV6-4	TRBJ2-3	NA
CASSQQGYANTGELFF	TGTGCCAGCTCACAGCAGGGATACGCGAACACCGGGGAGCTGTTTTTT	NA	TRBV18	TRBJ2-2	NA
CASSLGTGTSYGYTF	TGTGCCAGCAGCTTAGGGACAGGGACAAGCTATGGCTACACCTTC	TRBD1	TRBV7-2	TRBJ1-2	NA
CASKKGAGQPQHF	TGTGCCAGCAAAAAGGGGGCTGGTCAGCCCCAGCATTTT	TRBD1	TRBV6-5	TRBJ1-5	NA
CASSPGTSGDTQYF	TGCGCCAGCAGCCCCGGGACTAGTGGCGATACGCAGTATTTT	TRBD2	TRBV4-1	TRBJ2-3	NA
CASSRLAGGSYLSYNEQFF	TGTGCCAGCAGTAGACTAGCGGGAGGCTCCTACCTCTCCTACAATGAGCAGTTCTTC	TRBD2	TRBV3-1/TRBV3-2	TRBJ2-1	NA
CASSSPSQGAPWNQPQHF	TGTGCCAGTAGTAGTCCCTCGCAGGGCGCTCCTTGGAATCAGCCCCAGCATTTT	NA	TRBV19	TRBJ1-5	few
CASSQAGQGGNSPLHF	TGTGCCAGCAGCCAAGCTGGACAGGGTGGTAATTCACCCCTCCACTTT	TRBD1	TRBV3-1/TRBV3-2	TRBJ1-6	NA
CASSSTGGYGYTF	TGTGCCAGCAGCTCGACAGGGGGCTATGGCTACACCTTC	TRBD1	TRBV11-3	TRBJ1-2	NA
CASSPDRARNTIYF	TGTGCCAGCAGTCCTGACAGGGCTCGAAACACCATATATTTT	TRBD1	TRBV6-6	TRBJ1-3	NA
CASSDSLHRGPWTEAFF	TGTGCCAGCAGTGATTCTCTTCATAGGGGGCCTTGGACTGAAGCTTTCTTT	TRBD1	TRBV2	TRBJ1-1	NA
CASSLGGSSANTIYF	TGTGCCAGCAGCTTGGGGGGCTCGAGTGCGAACACCATATATTTT	NA	TRBV5-5	TRBJ1-3	few
CASSFLSGRWNEQFF	TGTGCCAGCAGCTTTTTGAGCGGGAGGTGGAATGAGCAGTTCTTC	TRBD2	TRBV11-3	TRBJ2-1	NA
CSVRDGGQPQHF	TGCAGCGTTAGGGACGGGGGACAGCCCCAGCATTTT	NA	TRBV29-1	TRBJ1-5	NA
CASSVAGTNEKLFF	TGTGCCAGCAGCGTAGCGGGGACTAATGAAAAACTGTTTTTT	NA	TRBV9	TRBJ1-4	NA
CASSVSGSPPNTGELFF	TGTGCCAGCAGCGTGAGCGGGAGCCCACCGAACACCGGGGAGCTGTTTTTT	TRBD2	TRBV9	TRBJ2-2	once
CASSATGYSGNTIYF	TGTGCCAGTAGTGCTACGGGGTACTCTGGAAACACCATATATTTT	NA	TRBV19	TRBJ1-3	once
CASSSGMSYEQYF	TGTGCCAGCAGTTCCGGGATGTCCTACGAGCAGTACTTC	NA	TRBV27	TRBJ2-7	NA
CASSFRRDQETQYF	TGTGCCAGCAGCTTTCGCAGGGACCAAGAGACCCAGTACTTC	NA	TRBV7-8	TRBJ2-5	NA